The clone carrying this T cell receptor beta chain has a handful of counts. Its antigen remains unknown. This entry comes from a study of T cells in Graves' hyperthyroidism and ophthalmopathy. Study-wide background: Once the initial diagnosis was made, peripheral blood was obtained before any treatment. Study-wide points: Most thyroid clonotypes with frequency above 0.001 were detected in blood. Separating ophthalmopathy from stable hyperthyroidism was achieved by a 13 V-J model.

Template material for amplifying TCR beta CDR3 regions consisted of RNA transcripts. The TCR CDR3 was amplified in a first-round RT-PCR using the HTBI primer set. MiXCR, run by TCRdb on the multiplex PCR reads, gives a single entry per CDR3 protein. The sample contains 650,000 to 700,000 distinct CDR3 sequences, roughly 17% of which appear only once. Trimming stripped 7 bases from V and 6 bases from J, with 15 bases between. This CDR3 region has 13 residues. Looked up from germline, CDR1 is MNHNS and CDR2 is SASEGT. This clonotype was sampled from a man aged 50 or older with Graves' hyperthyroidism. The J gene is TRBJ1-2, the V gene TRBV6-1, with TRBD1 as a possible D gene (6 bases). Sequenced: blood. As DNA, the CDR3 is TGTGCCAGCATTCGGGGGGCGATGAATGGCTACACCTTC. Translated: CASIRGAMNGYTF.